A single sample gave rise to the 31 T cell receptor beta chains below, sequenced in a study of shared clonotypes between healthy human individuals. Naive CD8 populations comprised CD45RO-negative cells positively selected for CCR7, excluding terminally differentiated effector memory CD45RA+ cells. The data were produced by immunoSEQ multiplex PCR, yet TCRdb's version contains in-frame clones alone and is incomplete. Among approximately 2,200,000 clones listed, about 92% were seen once. Material for sequencing was naive CD8+ T cells from PBMCs. These receptor sequences come from a man aged 18 to 29 in good health. Some clones in this sample may be carry-over from other donors' samples.

The CDR3 nucleotides are TGTGCCAGCAGTTACCTAGAGGGTTACGAGCAGTACTTC. Translating it yields CASSYLEGYEQYF. The V and J genes are TRBV27 and TRBJ2-5, with a weak D call TRBD2 (5 bases). The better agreement between TRBJ2-7 and the DNA end casts doubt on the J call. The CDR3 has 13 amino acids. The germline V gene has CDR1 MNHEY and CDR2 SMNVEV (reference sequence).

V usage is TRBV5-1 and J usage is TRBJ2-3; D might be TRBD2 (5 bases). Trimming stripped 2 bases from V and 5 bases from J, with 21 bases between. The V gene's germline CDR1 is SGHRS and CDR2 YFSETQ. The CDR3 is 17 residues long. This CDR3 is CASSLTEAGAEGDTQYF. The CDR3 nucleotides are TGCGCCAGCAGCTTAACCGAGGCTGGAGCGGAAGGAGATACGCAGTATTTT.

The V and J genes are TRBV10-3 and TRBJ2-7, with 8 bases that match TRBD1. V shed 4 bases, J shed 0 bases, and the junction held 8 bases outside the gene matches. Germline V gene data show CDR1 as ENHRY and CDR2 as SYGVKD. The CDR3 length is 16 residues. CDR3 sequence reads: CAISGGQVKSSYEQYF. The CDR3, as DNA: TGTGCCATCAGTGGGGGACAGGTTAAGAGCTCCTACGAGCAGTACTTC.

This chain links TRBV7-2 with TRBJ1-2; D is unresolved. CDR1 is SGHTA, CDR2 FQGNSA, per germline. The CDR3 has 14 amino acids. Deletions cut 4 bases from V and 4 bases from J, with 13 bases between. CDR3 coding DNA: TGTGCCAGCAGCTCCCTCAGAGGCGTCTATGGCTACACCTTC. This translates into CASSSLRGVYGYTF.

The V and J genes are TRBV19 and TRBJ2-7; the D is unclear. With 5 bases removed from V and 6 bases from J, the gap between germline ends came to 26 bases. Per the germline V gene, CDR1 is LNHDA and CDR2 is SQIVND (reference sequence). The CDR3 extends over 17 amino acids. CDR3 amino acids: CASSPLRSFDRGSEQYF. CDR3 DNA sequence: TGTGCCAGTAGTCCACTCCGATCTTTCGATCGAGGATCCGAGCAGTACTTC.

V gene TRBV27 combines with J gene TRBJ2-7; no clear D. Trimming cost V 5 bases and J 2 bases, with 10 bases left between them. Germline loops: CDR1 MNHEY, CDR2 SMNVEV (reference sequence). CDR3 length equals 13 residues. The CDR3 is CASSHLKTYEQYF. The CDR3 nucleotides read TGTGCCAGCAGTCACCTAAAGACCTACGAGCAGTACTTC.

V gene TRBV30 combines with J gene TRBJ2-3; D might be TRBD2 (6 bases). V dropped 3 bases and J dropped 3 bases, with 19 bases sitting between them. The CDR3 is made up of 16 amino acids. In germline, CDR1 is GTSNPN, CDR2 SVGIG (reference sequence). CDR3 amino acids: CAWRRFKERVTDTQYF. CDR3 DNA: TGTGCCTGGAGACGTTTTAAGGAGCGGGTGACAGATACGCAGTATTTT.

The V call is TRBV6-5, the J call TRBJ2-1; D remains ambiguous. The V and J ends lost 9 bases and 10 bases respectively, with 16 bases between them. This CDR3 is built from 12 residues. The V gene's germline CDR1 is MNHEY and CDR2 SVGAGI. The CDR3: CASRTGLTEQFF. Written as DNA, the CDR3 is TGTGCCAGTAGGACGGGTCTTACGGAGCAGTTCTTC.

V is TRBV18 and J is TRBJ1-1; a possible D gene is TRBD1 (5 bases). The CDR3 has 16 amino acids. V lost 1 base, J lost 3 bases, and 15 bases lay in between. From germline, CDR1 is KGHSH and CDR2 LQKENI. The DNA of the CDR3 is TGTGCCAGCTCACCACGGGACGCCAGGACGGACACTGAAGCTTTCTTT. Translating it yields CASSPRDARTDTEAFF.

The chain couples TRBV4-1 to TRBJ1-4; D gene unclear. Trimming removed 1 base from V and 7 bases from J, with 7 bases in between. This CDR3 contains 13 residues. The germline CDR1 and CDR2 sequences are MGHRA and YSYEKL. The CDR3 protein is CASSQGVLEKLFF. DNA of the CDR3: TGCGCCAGCAGCCAAGGGGTTCTTGAAAAACTGTTTTTT.

V is TRBV27 and J is TRBJ2-1; possibly TRBD2 for D (6 bases). Trimming stripped 6 bases from V and 6 bases from J, with 21 bases between. This CDR3 region has 16 residues. Per germline, CDR1 MNHEY and CDR2 SMNVEV (reference sequence). The CDR3 region is CASRTLGLPGGNEQFF. The CDR3 DNA reads TGTGCCAGCAGGACCCTCGGACTACCTGGCGGCAATGAGCAGTTCTTC.

The genes are TRBV7-3 and TRBJ2-5; 9 bases agree with TRBD2. Trimming removed 3 bases from V and 1 base from J; junction bases left unmatched: 3. The length of the CDR3 is 15 residues. CDR1 SGHTA and CDR2 FQGTGA come from the germline V gene. The CDR3 sequence is CASSLRLAVQETQYF. CDR3 sequence (DNA): TGTGCCAGCAGCTTGAGACTAGCGGTCCAAGAGACCCAGTACTTC.

The CDR3 nucleotides are TGCAGCGTTTGGGGACAGGGGGCCTACGAGCAGTACTTC. This translates into CSVWGQGAYEQYF. The chain couples TRBV29-1 to TRBJ2-7; 11 nucleotides align to TRBD1. CDR1 and CDR2 (germline): SQVTM, ANQGSEA. The CDR3 sequence is 13 residues long. The trim removed 5 bases at V and 2 bases at J, leaving 2 bases unmatched.

The genes are TRBV7-9 and TRBJ1-4; D is possibly TRBD1 (5 bases). The V and J ends lost 2 bases and 3 bases respectively, with 7 bases between them. The CDR3 is made up of 14 amino acids. Germline V lookup: CDR1 SEHNR, CDR2 FQNEAQ (reference sequence). CDR3 bases: TGTGCCAGCAGCTTACAGGGTCCTAATGAAAAACTGTTTTTT. Its protein is CASSLQGPNEKLFF.

Details on this clone: The sample holds other DNA sequences that translate to the same CDR3. This chain links TRBV7-9 with TRBJ2-2; no reliable D call. CDR1 and CDR2 from the germline V gene are SEHNR and FQNEAQ (reference sequence). The CDR3 extends over 12 amino acids. The germline V and J ends were trimmed by 5 bases and 5 bases, with 6 bases remaining between them. The CDR3 reads CASSLDTGELFF. DNA for the CDR3: TGTGCCAGCAGCCTGGATACCGGGGAGCTGTTTTTT.

This chain joins TRBV4-2 and TRBJ1-3; 7 bases match TRBD1. The CDR3 contains 16 residues. The V segment lost 6 bases and the J segment 3 bases; nucleotides outside the gene matches: 11. Per the germline V gene, CDR1 is LGHNA and CDR2 is YNFKEQ. The CDR3 DNA reads TGTGCCAGCAGACCCGGGACAGAGTTTTTTGGAAACACCATATATTTT. The encoded protein is CASRPGTEFFGNTIYF.

V and J are TRBV28 and TRBJ1-6, with a tentative D call TRBD1 (5 bases). The germline gives CDR1 MDHEN, CDR2 SYDVKM. The V and J ends lost 5 bases and 2 bases respectively, with 13 bases between them. This CDR3 comprises 16 residues. CDR3 protein: CASSPIGGAYNSPLHF. The DNA for the CDR3 is TGTGCCAGCAGTCCCATTGGGGGGGCCTATAATTCACCCCTCCACTTT.

The chain couples TRBV5-1 to TRBJ2-1; no reliable D call. Trimming took off 1 base at V and 6 bases at J, with 11 bases between the two ends. The CDR3 covers 14 residues. Germline loops: CDR1 SGHRS, CDR2 YFSETQ. CDR3 loop: CASSLSRVGNEQFF. The CDR3 DNA reads as TGCGCCAGCAGCTTGAGTAGGGTCGGCAATGAGCAGTTCTTC.

This rearrangement joins TRBV29-1 to TRBJ1-2; tentatively, D is TRBD1 (6 bases). CDR1 is SQVTM and CDR2 is ANQGSEA in the germline V gene. The V end lost 6 bases, the J end lost 4 bases, and 21 bases lay between the germline ends. The CDR3 length is 15 residues. CDR3 DNA: TGCAGCGTCCTGTGGGCTCAGGGGATGGGCTATGGCTACACCTTC. Translated, it gives CSVLWAQGMGYGYTF.

The count of this clone is one. This chain links TRBV7-9 with TRBJ1-1; TRBD1 is a possible D gene (6 bases). Germline V lookup: CDR1 SEHNR, CDR2 FQNEAQ (reference sequence). The ends were cut back, 5 bases at V and 1 base at J, with 11 bases in the middle. This CDR3 contains 14 residues. CDR3 in DNA: TGTGCCAGCAGCGGAACAGGGAAGAACACTGAAGCTTTCTTT. This gives the protein CASSGTGKNTEAFF.

The V and J genes are TRBV7-9 and TRBJ1-4, with D maybe TRBD1 (5 bases). This CDR3 comprises 15 residues. Per germline, CDR1 SEHNR and CDR2 FQNEAQ (reference sequence). Trimming stripped 7 bases from V and 7 bases from J, with 19 bases between. The CDR3 DNA sequence: TGTGCCAGCAAACCCCCCGGGACCGTCGGTGAAAAACTGTTTTTT. It codes for CASKPPGTVGEKLFF.

The chain uses TRBV29-1 and TRBJ2-2, with TRBD1 matching 11 bases. V shed 5 bases, J shed 6 bases, and the junction held 2 bases outside the gene matches. CDR1 SQVTM and CDR2 ANQGSEA come from the germline V gene. The CDR3 is made up of 13 amino acids. The CDR3 is CSVPGQGAGELFF. As DNA, the CDR3 is TGCAGCGTTCCGGGACAGGGGGCCGGGGAGCTGTTTTTT.

The rearrangement links TRBV27 to TRBJ1-2; D unresolved. CDR3 length equals 14 residues. Per germline, CDR1 MNHEY and CDR2 SMNVEV (reference sequence). Deletions cut 5 bases from V and 3 bases from J, with 13 bases between. For the CDR3, the DNA is TGTGCCAGCAGTCCCCGGGAGTTTCACTATGGCTACACCTTC. This sequence encodes CASSPREFHYGYTF.

The rearrangement joins TRBV7-6 to TRBJ2-5; D perhaps matches TRBD1 (6 bases). The CDR3 consists of 13 residues. Germline V lookup: CDR1 SGHVS, CDR2 FNYEAQ. Trimming left V 5 bases short and J 5 bases short, with 12 bases between. The CDR3 DNA reads TGTGCCAGCAGCCAGACAAGGGGGGAGACCCAGTACTTC. Translated: CASSQTRGETQYF. The entire variable domain, with the rest obtained from reference TRBV7-6 and TRBJ2-5, is as follows: GAGVSQSPRYKVTKRGQDVALRCDPISGHVSLYWYRQALGQGPEFLTYFNYEAQQDKSGLPNDRFSAERPEGSISTLTIQRTEQRDSAMYRCASSQTRGETQYFGPGTRLLVL.

V and J are TRBV7-2 and TRBJ2-2; 9 bases align to TRBD2. J was trimmed by 5 bases and V by 5 bases; bases with no gene match: 15. The CDR3 is made up of 18 amino acids. Germline lookup yields CDR1 SGHTA and CDR2 FQGNSA. CDR3 sequence: CASSRNGVAGELTGELFF. The CDR3 nucleotides are TGTGCCAGCAGCCGCAATGGGGTAGCGGGAGAGCTAACCGGGGAGCTGTTTTTT.

About this clone: Other DNA variants within this sample encode the same CDR3. The chain combines TRBV7-9 with TRBJ2-1; 9 positions match TRBD2. This CDR3 region has 16 residues. Unmatched junction bases numbered 7, after V lost 5 bases and J lost 2 bases. Germline V gene sequence: CDR1 SEHNR, CDR2 FQNEAQ (reference sequence). CDR3 protein: CASSPLAGAAYNEQFF. In DNA, the CDR3 is TGTGCCAGCAGCCCATTAGCGGGAGCGGCCTACAATGAGCAGTTCTTC.

The chain carries TRBV29-1 and TRBJ2-7, with D possibly being TRBD2 (6 bases). The germline CDR1 and CDR2 sequences are SQVTM and ANQGSEA. This CDR3 has 14 amino acids. Trimming removed 2 bases from V and 1 base from J, with 12 bases in between. As DNA, the CDR3 is TGCAGCGTTGAAAGACGGGGGAAATCCTACGAGCAGTACTTC. It is translated as CSVERRGKSYEQYF.

V usage is TRBV4-3 and J usage is TRBJ1-5; D uncertain. Per germline, CDR1 LGHNA and CDR2 YSLEER. Between the trimmed V and J ends, which lost 0 bases and 3 bases, there was a span of 12 bases. CDR3 length: 16 amino acids. CDR3 in amino acids: CASSQDLPRNNQPQHF. CDR3 DNA: TGCGCCAGCAGCCAAGACTTACCCAGAAACAATCAGCCCCAGCATTTT.

The chain couples TRBV28 to TRBJ2-7, with D perhaps TRBD1 or TRBD2 (5 bases each). There are 13 residues in the CDR3. The germline gives CDR1 MDHEN, CDR2 SYDVKM. V lost 6 bases and J lost 2, with 11 bases in between. The CDR3 protein is CASRGTGPYEQYF. Here the CDR3 DNA reads TGTGCCAGCAGGGGGACCGGCCCCTACGAGCAGTACTTC.

This chain joins TRBV19 and TRBJ2-7; TRBD2 agrees at 12 bases. V trimming: 5 bases; J trimming: 2 bases; junction bases outside the gene matches: 7. Per the germline V gene, CDR1 is LNHDA and CDR2 is SQIVND (reference sequence). This CDR3 region has 16 residues. The CDR3 nucleotides are TGTGCCAGTAGTCATGGGACTAGCGGGCTGGCCTACGAGCAGTACTTC. This sequence encodes CASSHGTSGLAYEQYF.

About this clone: The sample holds other DNA sequences that translate to the same CDR3. In nucleotides, the CDR3 is TGTGCCAGCAGTTATCAAGAGACCCAGTACTTC. As protein: CASSYQETQYF. The chain recombines TRBV27 with TRBJ2-5; D unclear. Trimming removed 4 bases at V and 2 bases at J, with 2 bases between. There are 11 residues in the CDR3. In germline, CDR1 is MNHEY, CDR2 SMNVEV (reference sequence).